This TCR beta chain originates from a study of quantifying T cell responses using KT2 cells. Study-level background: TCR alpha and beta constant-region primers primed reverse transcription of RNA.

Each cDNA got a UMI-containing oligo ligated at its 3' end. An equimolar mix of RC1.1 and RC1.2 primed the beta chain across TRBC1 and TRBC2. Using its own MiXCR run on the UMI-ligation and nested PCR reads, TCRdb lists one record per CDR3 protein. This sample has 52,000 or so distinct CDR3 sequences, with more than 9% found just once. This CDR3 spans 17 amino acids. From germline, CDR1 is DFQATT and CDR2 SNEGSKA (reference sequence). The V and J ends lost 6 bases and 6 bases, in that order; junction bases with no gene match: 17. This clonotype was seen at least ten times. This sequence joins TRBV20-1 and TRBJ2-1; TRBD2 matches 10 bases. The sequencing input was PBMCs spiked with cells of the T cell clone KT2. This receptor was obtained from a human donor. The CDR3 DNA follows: TGCAGTGCCACCCAGGTCAGATGGACTAGCGGAATCAATGAGCAGTTCTTC. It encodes CSATQVRWTSGINEQFF.